The clone carrying this T cell receptor beta chain was observed many times. This specimen belongs to a study of T cells after yellow fever vaccination. TCRdb reprocessed the 5' RACE reads via MiXCR and lists one record per CDR3 protein. The sample carries 25,000 to 30,000 distinct CDR3 sequences, about 6% recorded once. The receptor was derived from a man in his thirties or forties who received the YFV17D yellow fever vaccine. Sequencing used PBMCs, either bulk or a sorted T-cell subset (CD4+, CD8+, memory, or dextramer-sorted; not recorded which), obtained on the day of the yellow fever booster vaccination.

CDR3 region: CASKSTDTQYF. As DNA, the CDR3 is TGCGCCAGCAAATCCACAGATACGCAGTATTTT. The chain recombines TRBV5-1 with TRBJ2-3; D gene ambiguous. V was cut by 6 bases and J by 2 bases, with 4 bases left in between. This CDR3 is 11 amino acids long. Germline CDR1 SGHRS, CDR2 YFSETQ. The full variable domain, with the rest looked up from reference TRBV5-1 and TRBJ2-3, is KAGVTQTPRYLIKTRGQQVTLSCSPISGHRSVSWYQQTPGQGLQFLFEYFSETQRNKGNFPGRFSGRQFSNSRSEMNVSTLELGDSALYLCASKSTDTQYFGPGTRLTVL.